Sequencing of this TCR beta chain was carried out in a study of CD8 T cells in Susac syndrome. Reverse transcription used about 0.5 to 1 ug RNA and random hexamers. The amplification used immunoSEQ multiplex PCR on TCR beta CDR3; it spanned 54 Vbeta and 13 Jbeta. MiXCR, applied by TCRdb to the immunoSEQ multiplex PCR reads, yields one record per CDR3 protein. Seen here are about 180,000 distinct CDR3 sequences, approximately 93% observed once, and the top ten hold roughly 0.097%. Negative magnetic isolation gave CD8+ and CD4+ cells; FACS enriched CD8+ TEMRA. The receptor was derived from a human donor with multiple sclerosis. Source material: CD4+ T cells from PBMCs.

For the CDR3, the DNA is TGTGCCAGCAGTGCTCCCCAGTTAATAGCTGAAGCTTTCTTT. The encoded protein is CASSAPQLIAEAFF. The rearrangement links TRBV28 to TRBJ1-1; D unclear. This CDR3 has 14 amino acids. CDR1 is MDHEN, CDR2 SYDVKM, per germline. The germline V and J ends were trimmed by 5 bases and 6 bases, with 16 bases remaining between them. Full variable domain (outside the CDR3, taken from reference TRBV28 and TRBJ1-1): DVKVTQSSRYLVKRTGEKVFLECVQDMDHENMFWYRQDPGLGLRLIYFSYDVKMKEKGDIPEGYSVSREKKERFSLILESASTNQTSMYLCASSAPQLIAEAFFGQGTRLTVV.